These T cell receptor beta chains were read from a single sample in a study of blood T cell repertoires in COVID-19. Measured with immunoSEQ multiplex PCR; TCRdb has only the in-frame clones, and not every one. There are tens of thousands of clones in the sample; 91% occur only once, and roughly 6% lies in the top ten. The source material was peripheral blood. The source is a human donor in a cohort sampled during active COVID-19. CDR3s include the opening cysteine and the closing phenylalanine or tryptophan.

J: TRBJ2-3; V: TRBV24-1; CDR3: CATSQGGAKDTQYF
J: TRBJ2-7; V: TRBV12-5; CDR3: CASGPQGFDEQYF
J: TRBJ2-2; V: TRBV5-4; CDR3: CASSPSGGASTGELFF
J: TRBJ1-5; V: TRBV19; CDR3: CASRPSIGGLDRGGQPQHF
J: TRBJ2-5; V: TRBV4-1; CDR3: CASSQDRGLAGLQETQYF
J: TRBJ2-1; V: TRBV5-4; CDR3: CASSRVAASGGAYNEQFF
J: TRBJ1-3; V: TRBV4-3; CDR3: CASSHVPAQGGNTIYF
J: TRBJ2-5; V: TRBV11-2; CDR3: CASSGGDYQETQYF
J: TRBJ2-6; V: TRBV19; CDR3: CASKQISGANVLTF
J: TRBJ1-1; V: TRBV11-1; CDR3: CASSLSRTFNTEAFF
J: TRBJ2-1; V: TRBV6-5; CDR3: CASSPHSGGANEQFF
J: TRBJ1-5; V: TRBV10-3; CDR3: CAISQGLSNQPQHF
J: TRBJ2-1; V: TRBV9; CDR3: CASSPRLAGAYNEQFF
J: TRBJ1-1; V: TRBV5-4; CDR3: CASSRPGVNTEAFF
J: TRBJ1-2; V: TRBV9; CDR3: CASSAQWTGGNGYTF